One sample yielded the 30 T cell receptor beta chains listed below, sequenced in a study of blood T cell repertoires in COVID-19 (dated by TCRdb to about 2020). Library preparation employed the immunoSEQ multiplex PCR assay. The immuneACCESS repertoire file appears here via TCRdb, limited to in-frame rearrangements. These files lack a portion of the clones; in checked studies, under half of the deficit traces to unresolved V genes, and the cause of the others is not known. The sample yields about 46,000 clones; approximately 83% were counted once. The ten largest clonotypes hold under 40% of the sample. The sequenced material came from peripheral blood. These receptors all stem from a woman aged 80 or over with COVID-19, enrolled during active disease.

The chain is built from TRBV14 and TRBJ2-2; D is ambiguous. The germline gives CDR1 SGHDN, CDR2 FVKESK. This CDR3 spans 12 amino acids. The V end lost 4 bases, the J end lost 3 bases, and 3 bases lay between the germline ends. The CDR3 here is CASSLYTGELFF. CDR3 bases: TGTGCCAGCAGCCTATACACCGGGGAGCTGTTTTTT. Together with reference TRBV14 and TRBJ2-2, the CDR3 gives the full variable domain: EAGVTQFPSHSVIEKGQTVTLRCDPISGHDNLYWYRRVMGKEIKFLLHFVKESKQDESGMPNNRFLAERTGGTYSTLKVQPAELEDSGVYFCASSLYTGELFFGEGSRLTVL.

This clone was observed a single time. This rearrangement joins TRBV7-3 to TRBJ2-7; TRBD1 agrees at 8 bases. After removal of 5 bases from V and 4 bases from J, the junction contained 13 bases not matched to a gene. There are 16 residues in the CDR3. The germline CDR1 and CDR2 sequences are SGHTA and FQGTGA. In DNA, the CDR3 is TGTGCCAGCAGCCCAAAGGGGACAGGATACCGGTACGAGCAGTACTTC. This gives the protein CASSPKGTGYRYEQYF. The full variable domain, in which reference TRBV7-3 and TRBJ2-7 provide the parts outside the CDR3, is GAGVSQTPSNKVTEKGKYVELRCDPISGHTALYWYRQSLGQGPEFLIYFQGTGAADDSGLPNDRFFAVRPEGSVSTLKIQRTERGDSAVYLCASSPKGTGYRYEQYFGPGTRLTVT.

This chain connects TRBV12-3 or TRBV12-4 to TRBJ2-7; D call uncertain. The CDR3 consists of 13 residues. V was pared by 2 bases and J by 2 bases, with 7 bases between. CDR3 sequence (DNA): TGTGCCAGCAGTTTAAGAACAGCCTACGAGCAGTACTTC. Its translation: CASSLRTAYEQYF.

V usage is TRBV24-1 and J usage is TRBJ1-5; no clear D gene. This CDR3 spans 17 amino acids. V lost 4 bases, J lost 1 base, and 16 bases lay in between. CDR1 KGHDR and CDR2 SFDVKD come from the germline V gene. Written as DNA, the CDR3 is TGTGCCACCAGTGACCCTACCTTCCCGGTAAGCAATCAGCCCCAGCATTTT. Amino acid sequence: CATSDPTFPVSNQPQHF.

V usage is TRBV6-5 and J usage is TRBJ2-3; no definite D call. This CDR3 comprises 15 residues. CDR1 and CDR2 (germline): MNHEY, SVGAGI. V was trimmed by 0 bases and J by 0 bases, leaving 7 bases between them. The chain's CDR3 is CASSYSGSSTDTQYF. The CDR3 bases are TGTGCCAGCAGTTACTCCGGGTCAAGCACAGATACGCAGTATTTT.

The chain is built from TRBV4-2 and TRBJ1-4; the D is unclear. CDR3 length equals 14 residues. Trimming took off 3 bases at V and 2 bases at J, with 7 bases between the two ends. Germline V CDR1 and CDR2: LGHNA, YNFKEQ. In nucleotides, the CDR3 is TGTGCCAGCAGCCAGGCCAGGACTAATGAAAAACTGTTTTTT. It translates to CASSQARTNEKLFF.

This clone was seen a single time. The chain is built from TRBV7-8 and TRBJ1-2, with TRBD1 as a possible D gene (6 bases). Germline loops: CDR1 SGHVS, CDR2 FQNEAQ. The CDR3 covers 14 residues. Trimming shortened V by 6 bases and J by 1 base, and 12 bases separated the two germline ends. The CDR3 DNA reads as TGTGCCAGCAGGCCTAGGGGGGGTAACTATGGCTACACCTTC. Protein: CASRPRGGNYGYTF.

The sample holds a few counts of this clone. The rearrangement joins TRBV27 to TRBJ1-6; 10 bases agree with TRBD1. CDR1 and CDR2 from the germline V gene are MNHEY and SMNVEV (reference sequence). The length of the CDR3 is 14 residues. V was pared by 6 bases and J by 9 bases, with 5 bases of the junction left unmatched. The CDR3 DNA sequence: TGTGCCAGCAGACCCGGACAGGGGGTTTCACCCCTCCACTTT. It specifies CASRPGQGVSPLHF.

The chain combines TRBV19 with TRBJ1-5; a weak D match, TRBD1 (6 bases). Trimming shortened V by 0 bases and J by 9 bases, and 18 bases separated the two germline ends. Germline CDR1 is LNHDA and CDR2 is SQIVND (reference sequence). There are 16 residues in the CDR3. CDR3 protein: CASSIEATGVKVPQHF. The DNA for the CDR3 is TGTGCCAGTAGTATAGAGGCGACAGGAGTGAAGGTGCCCCAGCATTTT.

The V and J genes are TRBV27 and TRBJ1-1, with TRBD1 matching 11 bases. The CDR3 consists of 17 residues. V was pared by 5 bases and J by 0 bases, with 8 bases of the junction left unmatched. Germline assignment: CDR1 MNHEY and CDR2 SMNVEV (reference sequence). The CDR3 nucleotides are TGTGCCAGCAGTGTGGGACAGGGGGAGGGGGTGAACACTGAAGCTTTCTTT. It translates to CASSVGQGEGVNTEAFF.

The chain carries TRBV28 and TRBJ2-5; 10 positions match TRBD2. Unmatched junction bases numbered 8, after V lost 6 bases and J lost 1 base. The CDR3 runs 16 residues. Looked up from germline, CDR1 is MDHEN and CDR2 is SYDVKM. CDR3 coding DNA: TGTGCCAGCAGGGAAACACTAGCGGGAAGCCAAGAGACCCAGTACTTC. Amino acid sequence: CASRETLAGSQETQYF. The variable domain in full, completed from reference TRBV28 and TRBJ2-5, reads DVKVTQSSRYLVKRTGEKVFLECVQDMDHENMFWYRQDPGLGLRLIYFSYDVKMKEKGDIPEGYSVSREKKERFSLILESASTNQTSMYLCASRETLAGSQETQYFGPGTRLLVL.

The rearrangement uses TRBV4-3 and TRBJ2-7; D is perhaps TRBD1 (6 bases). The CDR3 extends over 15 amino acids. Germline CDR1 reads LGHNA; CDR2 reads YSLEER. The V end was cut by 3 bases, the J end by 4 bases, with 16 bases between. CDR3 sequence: CASSHGTGSRYEQYF. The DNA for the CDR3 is TGCGCCAGCAGCCATGGAACAGGGAGTAGGTACGAGCAGTACTTC.

CDR3 in DNA: TGTGCCCGCCGCGTCGCGGGCGGGGGGGATTATGGCTACACCTTC. It translates to CARRVAGGGDYGYTF. The chain recombines TRBV9 with TRBJ1-2, with D perhaps TRBD1 (5 bases). Germline V lookup: CDR1 SGDLS, CDR2 YYNGEE. Trimming removed 10 bases from V and 5 bases from J, with 24 bases in between. The CDR3 covers 15 residues.

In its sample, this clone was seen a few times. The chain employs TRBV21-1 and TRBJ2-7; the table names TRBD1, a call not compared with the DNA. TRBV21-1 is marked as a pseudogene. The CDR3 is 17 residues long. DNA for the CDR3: TGTGCCAGCAGCGTATACCACAGGGCTTACCGCGGGTACGAGCAGTACTTC. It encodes CASSVYHRAYRGYEQYF.

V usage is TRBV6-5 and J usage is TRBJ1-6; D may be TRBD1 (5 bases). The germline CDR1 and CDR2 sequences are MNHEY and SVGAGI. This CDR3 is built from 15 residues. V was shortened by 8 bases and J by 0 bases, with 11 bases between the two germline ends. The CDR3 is CASWDGSSYNSPLHF. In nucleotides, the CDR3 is TGTGCCAGCTGGGACGGGAGCTCCTATAATTCACCCCTCCACTTT.

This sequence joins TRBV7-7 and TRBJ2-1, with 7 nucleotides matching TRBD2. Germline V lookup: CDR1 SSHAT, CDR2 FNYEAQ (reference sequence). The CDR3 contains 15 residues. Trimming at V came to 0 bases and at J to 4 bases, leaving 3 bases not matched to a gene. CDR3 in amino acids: CASSLAGGLYNEQFF. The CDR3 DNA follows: TGTGCCAGCAGCTTAGCGGGGGGGTTATACAATGAGCAGTTCTTC.

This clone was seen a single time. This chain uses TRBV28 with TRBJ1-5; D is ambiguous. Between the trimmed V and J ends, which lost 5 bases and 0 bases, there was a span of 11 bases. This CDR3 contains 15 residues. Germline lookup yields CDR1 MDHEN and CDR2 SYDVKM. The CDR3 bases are TGTGCCAGCAGTACGGGGTCATATAGCAATCAGCCCCAGCATTTT. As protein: CASSTGSYSNQPQHF.

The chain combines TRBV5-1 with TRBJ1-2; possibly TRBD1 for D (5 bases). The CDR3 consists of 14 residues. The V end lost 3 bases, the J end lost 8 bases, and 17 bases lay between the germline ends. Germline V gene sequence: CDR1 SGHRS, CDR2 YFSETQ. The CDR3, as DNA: TGCGCCAGCAGCTCGGGGACTGCTGAGCAAGGCTACACCTTC. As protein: CASSSGTAEQGYTF.

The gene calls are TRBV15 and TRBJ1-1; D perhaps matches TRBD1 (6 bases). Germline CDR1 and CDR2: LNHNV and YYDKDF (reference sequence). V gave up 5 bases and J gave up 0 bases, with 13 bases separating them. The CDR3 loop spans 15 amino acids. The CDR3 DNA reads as TGTGCCACCAGCGCCCGGACAGACCTGAACACTGAAGCTTTCTTT. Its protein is CATSARTDLNTEAFF. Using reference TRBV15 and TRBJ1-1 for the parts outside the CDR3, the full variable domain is DAMVIQNPRYQVTQFGKPVTLSCSQTLNHNVMYWYQQKSSQAPKLLFHYYDKDFNNEADTPDNFQSRRPNTSFCFLDIRSPGLGDTAMYLCATSARTDLNTEAFFGQGTRLTVV.

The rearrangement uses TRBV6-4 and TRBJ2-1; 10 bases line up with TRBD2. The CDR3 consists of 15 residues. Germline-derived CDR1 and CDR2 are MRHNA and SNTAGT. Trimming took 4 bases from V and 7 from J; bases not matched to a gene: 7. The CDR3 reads CASSALTSGINEQFF. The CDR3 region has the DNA TGTGCCAGCAGTGCCCTCACTAGCGGGATAAATGAGCAGTTCTTC.

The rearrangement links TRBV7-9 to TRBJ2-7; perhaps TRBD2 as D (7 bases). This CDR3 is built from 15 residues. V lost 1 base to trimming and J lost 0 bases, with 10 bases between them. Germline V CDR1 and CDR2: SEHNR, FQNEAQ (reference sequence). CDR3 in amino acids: CASSLGGGFSYEQYF. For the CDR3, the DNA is TGTGCCAGCAGCTTAGGGGGGGGCTTCTCCTACGAGCAGTACTTC.

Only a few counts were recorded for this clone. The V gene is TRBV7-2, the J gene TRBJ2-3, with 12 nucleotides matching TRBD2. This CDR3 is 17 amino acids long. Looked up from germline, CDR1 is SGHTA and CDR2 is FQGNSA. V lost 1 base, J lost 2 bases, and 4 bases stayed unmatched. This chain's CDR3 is CASSLGLAGVFTDTQYF. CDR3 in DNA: TGTGCCAGCAGCTTAGGACTAGCGGGAGTTTTCACAGATACGCAGTATTTT.

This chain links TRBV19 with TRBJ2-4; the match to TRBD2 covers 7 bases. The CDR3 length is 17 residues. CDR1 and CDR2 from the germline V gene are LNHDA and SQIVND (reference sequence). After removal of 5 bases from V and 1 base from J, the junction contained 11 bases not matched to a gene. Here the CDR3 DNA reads TGTGCCAGTAGTGTCGGACGGGGGGTAAATGCCAAAAACATTCAGTACTTC. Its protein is CASSVGRGVNAKNIQYF.

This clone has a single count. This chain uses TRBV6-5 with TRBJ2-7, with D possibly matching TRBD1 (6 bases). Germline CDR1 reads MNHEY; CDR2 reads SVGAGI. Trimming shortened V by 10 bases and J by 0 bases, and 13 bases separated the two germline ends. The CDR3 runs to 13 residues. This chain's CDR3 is CATTGTNSYEQYF. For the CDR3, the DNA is TGTGCCACCACCGGGACAAACTCCTACGAGCAGTACTTC.

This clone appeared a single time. The CDR3 nucleotides are TGTGCCAGCAGCGCCCTCGGGACTAGCGGGAGGGCATATTTGGGTGAGCAGTTCTTC. Protein: CASSALGTSGRAYLGEQFF. V usage is TRBV9 and J usage is TRBJ2-1, with 16 bases identical to TRBD2. The CDR3 is 19 residues long. Germline values: CDR1 SGDLS, CDR2 YYNGEE. After removal of 3 bases from V and 9 bases from J, the junction contained 15 bases not matched to a gene.

The CDR3 spells CASSPDRWNYGYTF. Here the CDR3 DNA reads TGTGCCAGCAGCCCTGACAGGTGGAACTATGGCTACACCTTC. The V and J genes are TRBV5-4 and TRBJ1-2; possibly TRBD1 for D (6 bases). V lost 4 bases and J 2 bases, leaving 12 bases between the germline ends. The CDR3 is 14 residues long. The V gene's germline CDR1 is SGHNT and CDR2 YYREEE (reference sequence).

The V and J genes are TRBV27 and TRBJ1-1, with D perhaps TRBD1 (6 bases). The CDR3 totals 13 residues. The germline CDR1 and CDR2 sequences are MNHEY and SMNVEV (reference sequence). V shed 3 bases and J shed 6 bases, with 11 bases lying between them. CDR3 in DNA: TGTGCCAGCAGTTTTGTTGGGGGCGCTGAAGCTTTCTTT. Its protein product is CASSFVGGAEAFF.

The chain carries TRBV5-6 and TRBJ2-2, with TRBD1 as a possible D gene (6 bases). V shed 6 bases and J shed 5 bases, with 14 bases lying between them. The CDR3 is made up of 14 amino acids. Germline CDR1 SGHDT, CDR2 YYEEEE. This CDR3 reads CASTLGGRTGELFF. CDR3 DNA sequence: TGTGCCAGCACCCTTGGGGGCAGGACCGGGGAGCTGTTTTTT.

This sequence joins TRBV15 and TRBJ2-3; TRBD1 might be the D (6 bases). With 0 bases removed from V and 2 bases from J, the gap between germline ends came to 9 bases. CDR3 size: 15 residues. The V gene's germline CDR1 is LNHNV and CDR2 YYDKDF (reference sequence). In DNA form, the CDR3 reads TGTGCCACCAGCAGAGAGAGGGGGAACACAGATACGCAGTATTTT. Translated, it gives CATSRERGNTDTQYF.

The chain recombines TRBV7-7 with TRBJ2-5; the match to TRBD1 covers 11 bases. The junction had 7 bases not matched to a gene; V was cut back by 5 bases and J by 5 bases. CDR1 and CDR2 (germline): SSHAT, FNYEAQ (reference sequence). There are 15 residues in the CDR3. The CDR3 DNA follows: TGTGCCAGCAGCGAACCCGGGACAGGGGGGGAGACCCAGTACTTC. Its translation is CASSEPGTGGETQYF.